The 21 T cell receptor beta chains below were found in one sample sequenced in a study of OX40 agonist ivuxolimab in advanced cancers. TCRdb's table, derived via immunoSEQ multiplex PCR, lists solely in-frame clones and lacks some. The repertoire holds 55,000 to 60,000 clones, with over 90% as singletons. The sequenced sample was CD4+ or CD8+ T cells sorted from blood, obtained in a trial of the OX40 agonist ivuxolimab. The receptors shown here come from an adult with an advanced solid tumor such as melanoma, head and neck, liver or kidney cancer.

The V and J genes are TRBV11-2 and TRBJ2-7; D gene uncertain. Trimming left V 5 bases short and J 5 bases short, with 10 bases between. This CDR3 is 12 amino acids long. CDR1 is SGHAT and CDR2 is FQNNGV in the germline V gene. The CDR3 sequence is CASSPDGHEQYF. CDR3 in DNA: TGTGCCAGCAGCCCTGATGGGCACGAGCAGTACTTC.

This clone was seen a handful of times. The chain has TRBV30 and TRBJ1-1; maybe TRBD1 (6 bases). Germline V lookup: CDR1 GTSNPN, CDR2 SVGIG (reference sequence). The CDR3 is 13 amino acids. V lost 4 bases and J lost 7, with 16 bases in between. The chain's CDR3 is CAWNSQGFDEAFF. The CDR3 DNA is TGTGCCTGGAACTCACAGGGTTTTGATGAAGCTTTCTTT.

In DNA form, the CDR3 reads TGCGCCAGCAGCCAAGACGCTAGCGGGAAGTACGAGCAGTACTTC. Translating it yields CASSQDASGKYEQYF. This rearrangement joins TRBV4-3 to TRBJ2-7, with 9 bases aligning to TRBD2. V dropped 0 bases and J dropped 4; count of bases not matched to a gene: 4. The CDR3 length is 15 residues. Germline CDR1 and CDR2: LGHNA and YSLEER.

J is TRBJ2-7 and V is TRBV2; 10 bases agree with TRBD1. Germline V gene sequence: CDR1 SNHLY, CDR2 FYNNEI. J lost 7 bases, V lost 10 bases, and 4 bases had no gene match. The CDR3 contains 11 residues. The CDR3 is CATDRGREQYF. In DNA form, the CDR3 reads TGTGCCACCGACAGGGGGCGGGAGCAGTACTTC.

The chain combines TRBV15 with TRBJ2-7; no definite D call. The V end lost 5 bases, the J end lost 1 base, and 15 bases lay between the germline ends. This CDR3 has 15 amino acids. Germline loops: CDR1 LNHNV, CDR2 YYDKDF (reference sequence). CDR3 residues: CATSGRESSSYEQYF. The CDR3 DNA sequence: TGTGCCACCAGCGGGCGCGAGTCGTCTTCCTACGAGCAGTACTTC.

The chain joins TRBV7-9 to TRBJ2-1, with D perhaps TRBD1 or TRBD2 (5 bases each). Germline CDR1 reads SEHNR; CDR2 reads FQNEAQ (reference sequence). The CDR3 covers 12 residues. Between the trimmed V and J ends, which lost 1 base and 10 bases, there was a span of 8 bases. In DNA form, the CDR3 reads TGTGCCAGCAGCTTAGTCGGGACCGAGCAGTTCTTC. It translates to CASSLVGTEQFF.

J is TRBJ2-7 and V is TRBV4-3; D uncertain. Germline lookup yields CDR1 LGHNA and CDR2 YSLEER. The ends were cut back, 0 bases at V and 0 bases at J, with 6 bases in the middle. The CDR3 consists of 14 residues. CDR3: CASSQDGSSYEQYF. The CDR3 bases are TGCGCCAGCAGCCAAGATGGAAGCTCCTACGAGCAGTACTTC.

CDR3 protein: CASSSGDRGVTGELFF. DNA for the CDR3: TGTGCCAGCAGCTCCGGGGACAGGGGAGTAACCGGGGAGCTGTTTTTT. V gene TRBV7-9 combines with J gene TRBJ2-2; the match to TRBD1 covers 10 bases. The CDR3 totals 16 residues. Looked up from germline, CDR1 is SEHNR and CDR2 is FQNEAQ (reference sequence). J was trimmed by 5 bases and V by 4 bases; bases with no gene match: 7.

The chain carries TRBV11-3 and TRBJ2-5; D might be TRBD1 (5 bases). Germline V gene data show CDR1 as SGHNT and CDR2 as YENEEA. The V gene lost 5 bases and the J gene lost 6 bases, with 13 bases spanning the gap. CDR3 length: 13 residues. In DNA form, the CDR3 reads TGTGCCAGCAGCAAAGGACATGAAAAGACCCAGTACTTC. This translates into CASSKGHEKTQYF.

The rearrangement joins TRBV29-1 to TRBJ1-1; 7 positions agree with TRBD1. This CDR3 region has 14 residues. Germline V gives CDR1 SQVTM, CDR2 ANQGSEA. V was clipped by 8 bases and J by 2 bases; unmatched bases: 11. CDR3 bases: TGCAGCTCTGATTCGGACAGGATCAACACTGAAGCTTTCTTT. Its protein is CSSDSDRINTEAFF.

This clone was seen just once. The chain links TRBV9 to TRBJ2-2; no definite D call. This CDR3 region has 15 residues. The V end lost 3 bases, the J end lost 4 bases, and 13 bases lay between the germline ends. Per the germline V gene, CDR1 is SGDLS and CDR2 is YYNGEE. The CDR3 sequence is CASSARGPFTGELFF. The DNA of the CDR3 is TGTGCCAGCAGCGCCCGTGGGCCGTTCACCGGGGAGCTGTTTTTT.

The table lists this clone with a few counts. The J gene is TRBJ1-4, the V gene TRBV6-5, with D tentatively TRBD1 (5 bases). The V and J ends lost 6 bases and 6 bases respectively, with 17 bases between them. Germline CDR1 and CDR2: MNHEY and SVGAGI. The CDR3 extends over 15 amino acids. CDR3 DNA: TGTGCCAGCAGATCGGGACGTCGAGTGGATGAAAAACTGTTTTTT. Its translation is CASRSGRRVDEKLFF.

The chain carries TRBV7-9 and TRBJ2-7; TRBD2 agrees at 8 bases. The CDR3 length is 12 residues. V was pared by 8 bases and J by 4 bases, with 4 bases of the junction left unmatched. Germline-derived CDR1 and CDR2 are SEHNR and FQNEAQ (reference sequence). CDR3 loop: CASRGGTYEQYF. The CDR3 nucleotides read TGTGCCAGCCGGGGGGGCACATACGAGCAGTACTTC. Combining the CDR3 with reference TRBV7-9 and TRBJ2-7 gives the whole variable domain DTGVSQNPRHKITKRGQNVTFRCDPISEHNRLYWYRQTLGQGPEFLTYFQNEAQLEKSRLLSDRFSAERPKGSFSTLEIQRTEQGDSAMYLCASRGGTYEQYFGPGTRLTVT.

The rearrangement links TRBV4-3 to TRBJ1-1; D might be TRBD1 (5 bases). This CDR3 has 15 amino acids. V lost 2 bases and J 4 bases, leaving 14 bases between the germline ends. Germline CDR1 reads LGHNA; CDR2 reads YSLEER. CDR3 sequence (DNA): TGCGCCAGCAGCCAACAGGGAATCGGGGGCACTGAAGCTTTCTTT. It translates to CASSQQGIGGTEAFF.

V is TRBV4-3 and J is TRBJ2-7; 11 bases align to TRBD2. Germline assignment: CDR1 LGHNA and CDR2 YSLEER. This CDR3 is built from 17 residues. After removal of 1 base from V and 2 bases from J, the junction contained 7 bases not matched to a gene. The CDR3 DNA is TGCGCCAGCAGCCAAGGCCCTACTAGCGGGAGTACCTACGAGCAGTACTTC. Protein sequence: CASSQGPTSGSTYEQYF.

The chain joins TRBV7-6 to TRBJ2-7; the match to TRBD2 covers 7 bases. Unmatched junction bases numbered 8, after V lost 4 bases and J lost 5 bases. Germline V gene sequence: CDR1 SGHVS, CDR2 FNYEAQ. The CDR3 has 14 amino acids. The CDR3 nucleotides read TGTGCCAGCAGCTCCCTCCCGGGGGGTGACGAGCAGTACTTC. Protein: CASSSLPGGDEQYF.

The gene calls are TRBV11-2 and TRBJ2-7; D unresolved. The V end lost 3 bases, the J end lost 4 bases, and 10 bases lay between the germline ends. This CDR3 is 13 amino acids long. Germline V gene data show CDR1 as SGHAT and CDR2 as FQNNGV. In DNA form, the CDR3 reads TGTGCCAGCAGCTTCTCGTTTCAGTACGAGCAGTACTTC. It codes for CASSFSFQYEQYF.

This chain connects TRBV9 to TRBJ2-7; D is ambiguous. Germline loops: CDR1 SGDLS, CDR2 YYNGEE. The CDR3 loop spans 13 amino acids. Trimming took 0 bases from V and 4 from J, leaving 8 bases between them. CDR3 bases: TGTGCCAGCAGCGTAGACTCGGAGTACGAGCAGTACTTC. Its protein is CASSVDSEYEQYF.

The J gene is TRBJ2-1, the V gene TRBV5-6; no definite D call. V dropped 0 bases and J dropped 1 base, with 5 bases sitting between them. The CDR3 covers 14 residues. Germline V gene sequence: CDR1 SGHDT, CDR2 YYEEEE. The CDR3 loop reads CASSLEGSYNEQFF. CDR3 in DNA: TGTGCCAGCAGCTTGGAGGGATCCTACAATGAGCAGTTCTTC.

The chain is built from TRBV5-1 and TRBJ2-1; TRBD1 is a possible D gene (6 bases). The CDR3 contains 14 residues. V lost 0 bases, J lost 12 bases, and 16 bases lay in between. Per the germline V gene, CDR1 is SGHRS and CDR2 is YFSETQ. CDR3 residues: CASSLAGTPFWQFF. CDR3 in DNA: TGCGCCAGCAGCTTGGCCGGGACACCTTTTTGGCAGTTCTTC.

The chain recombines TRBV27 with TRBJ2-7, with 7 bases identical to TRBD1. Germline loops: CDR1 MNHEY, CDR2 SMNVEV (reference sequence). J was trimmed by 2 bases and V by 5 bases; bases with no gene match: 9. The CDR3 is 15 amino acids. The CDR3 here is CASSTFMTGPYEQYF. Written as DNA, the CDR3 is TGTGCCAGCAGTACTTTTATGACAGGGCCCTACGAGCAGTACTTC.